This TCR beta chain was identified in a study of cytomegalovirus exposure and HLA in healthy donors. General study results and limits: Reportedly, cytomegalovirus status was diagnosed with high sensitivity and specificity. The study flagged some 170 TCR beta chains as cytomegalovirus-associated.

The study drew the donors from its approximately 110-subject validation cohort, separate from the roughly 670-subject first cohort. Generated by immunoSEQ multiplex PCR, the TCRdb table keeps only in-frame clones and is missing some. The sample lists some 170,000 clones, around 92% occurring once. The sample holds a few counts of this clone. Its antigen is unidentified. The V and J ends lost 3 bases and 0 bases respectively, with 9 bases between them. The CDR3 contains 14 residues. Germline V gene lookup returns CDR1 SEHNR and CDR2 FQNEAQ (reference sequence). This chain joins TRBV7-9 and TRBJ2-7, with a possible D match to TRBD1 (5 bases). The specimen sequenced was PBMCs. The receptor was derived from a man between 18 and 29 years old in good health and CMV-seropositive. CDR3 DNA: TGTGCCAGCAGCTTCCGTGACAGCTCCTACGAGCAGTACTTC. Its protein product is CASSFRDSSYEQYF.